A single sample is the source of the 26 T cell receptor beta chains below, sequenced in a study of cytomegalovirus exposure and HLA in healthy donors (dated by TCRdb to the late 2010s). The library came from the immunoSEQ multiplex PCR assay. For the multiplex PCR, a mixture combining 60 forward primers for TCR Vbeta segments and 13 reverse primers for TCR Jbeta segments was used. TCRdb stores this immuneACCESS table with in-frame sequences only. Part of the clones is absent; in the studies checked, under half of the shortfall reflects unresolved V genes, and no reason is known for the rest. Here the sample has just over 150,000 clones; about 85% occur a single time. Clones ranked in the top ten supply about 2.1% of the sample. The sequenced material came from PBMCs. The receptors were sampled from a man younger than 35 in good health and CMV-seropositive.

This sequence joins TRBV30 and TRBJ2-5; 12 bases fit TRBD2. V dropped 4 bases and J dropped 4; count of bases not matched to a gene: 13. Germline CDR1 and CDR2: GTSNPN and SVGIG (reference sequence). This CDR3 has 17 residues. The CDR3 protein is CAWNTRASGGVGETQYF. CDR3 DNA: TGTGCCTGGAATACCAGGGCTAGCGGGGGGGTAGGAGAGACCCAGTACTTC.

This chain uses TRBV6-6 with TRBJ1-1; tentatively, D is TRBD1 (5 bases). CDR1 MNHNY and CDR2 SVGAGI come from the germline V gene (reference sequence). The length of the CDR3 is 13 residues. V was clipped by 8 bases and J by 4 bases, with 14 bases between them. DNA of the CDR3: TGTGCCAGCGGATTTCCCAGGGCCACTGAAGCTTTCTTT. As protein: CASGFPRATEAFF.

A single count supports this clone. The rearrangement uses TRBV4-3 and TRBJ2-7; TRBD1 agrees at 8 bases. The germline V gene encodes CDR1 LGHNA and CDR2 YSLEER. Trimming at V came to 4 bases and at J to 1 base, leaving 9 bases not matched to a gene. The CDR3 length is 16 residues. CDR3 protein: CASSPSAGGFSYEQYF. In DNA, the CDR3 is TGCGCCAGCAGCCCCAGCGCAGGGGGCTTTTCCTACGAGCAGTACTTC.

This chain uses TRBV18 with TRBJ2-7; 10 bases are shared with TRBD1. CDR3 length: 15 amino acids. V trimming: 3 bases; J trimming: 4 bases; junction bases outside the gene matches: 6. Germline-derived CDR1 and CDR2 are KGHSH and LQKENI. CDR3 coding DNA: TGTGCCAGCTCACCGATCAGACAGGGGGCTTACGAGCAGTACTTC. Encoded protein: CASSPIRQGAYEQYF.

The V gene is TRBV19, the J gene TRBJ1-3; D unresolved. V lost 6 bases to trimming and J lost 0 bases, with 9 bases between them. Germline V gene lookup returns CDR1 LNHDA and CDR2 SQIVND (reference sequence). The CDR3 runs to 14 residues. The CDR3 reads CASRHESSGNTIYF. CDR3 bases: TGTGCCAGTAGGCACGAGAGCTCTGGAAACACCATATATTTT.

Here the CDR3 reads CASSPGTGSDTQYF. The CDR3 bases are TGCGCCAGCAGCCCGGGGACAGGGTCAGATACGCAGTATTTT. The rearrangement links TRBV4-1 to TRBJ2-3; the match to TRBD1 covers 9 bases. Germline CDR1 reads MGHRA; CDR2 reads YSYEKL. This CDR3 has 14 residues. V shed 4 bases and J 4 bases; nucleotides not matched to a gene: 3.

The CDR3 coding sequence is TGTGCCAGCAGCTTAAATCCGGGGAAAGAGACCCAGTACTTC. Translation gives CASSLNPGKETQYF. The rearrangement uses TRBV7-2 and TRBJ2-5; TRBD2 might be the D (5 bases). V shed 2 bases and J shed 3 bases, with 10 bases lying between them. Germline V gene sequence: CDR1 SGHTA, CDR2 FQGNSA. The CDR3 is made up of 14 amino acids.

The V and J genes are TRBV6-6 and TRBJ2-1, with D perhaps matching TRBD2 (7 bases). Between the trimmed V and J ends, which lost 5 bases and 0 bases, there was a span of 8 bases. This CDR3 spans 14 amino acids. Germline V lookup: CDR1 MNHNY, CDR2 SVGAGI (reference sequence). Written as DNA, the CDR3 is TGTGCCAGCAGTGCGGGGGCCTCCTACAATGAGCAGTTCTTC. Translated, it gives CASSAGASYNEQFF.

To note about this clone: This CDR3 is also generated by other DNA sequences in the sample. The genes are TRBV5-1 and TRBJ2-3; D remains ambiguous. Germline CDR1 and CDR2: SGHRS and YFSETQ. The V end was cut by 4 bases, the J end by 2 bases, with 20 bases between. The CDR3 has 17 amino acids. The CDR3 region is CASSPTLLATFTDTQYF. The CDR3 coding sequence is TGCGCCAGCAGCCCAACTCTCCTGGCGACTTTCACAGATACGCAGTATTTT. Together with reference TRBV5-1 and TRBJ2-3, the CDR3 gives the full variable domain: KAGVTQTPRYLIKTRGQQVTLSCSPISGHRSVSWYQQTPGQGLQFLFEYFSETQRNKGNFPGRFSGRQFSNSRSEMNVSTLELGDSALYLCASSPTLLATFTDTQYFGPGTRLTVL.

The chain has TRBV7-3 and TRBJ2-2; possibly TRBD1 for D (6 bases). The CDR3 is 16 amino acids. V gave up 1 base and J gave up 7 bases, with 16 bases separating them. Germline CDR1 is SGHTA and CDR2 is FQGTGA. The CDR3: CASSLSVQGTGGELFF. The CDR3 nucleotides read TGTGCCAGCAGCTTAAGTGTACAGGGCACGGGCGGGGAGCTGTTTTTT. Full variable domain (missing parts from reference TRBV7-3 and TRBJ2-2): GAGVSQTPSNKVTEKGKYVELRCDPISGHTALYWYRQSLGQGPEFLIYFQGTGAADDSGLPNDRFFAVRPEGSVSTLKIQRTERGDSAVYLCASSLSVQGTGGELFFGEGSRLTVL.

This clone was counted a single time. The chain uses TRBV2 and TRBJ2-2; TRBD1 matches 9 bases. The CDR3 loop spans 15 amino acids. V gave up 6 bases and J gave up 6 bases; unmatched junction bases: 8. Germline CDR1 is SNHLY and CDR2 is FYNNEI. CDR3 region: CASRTGTGRAGELFF. For the CDR3, the DNA is TGTGCCAGCAGAACCGGGACAGGGCGCGCCGGGGAGCTGTTTTTT.

This rearrangement joins TRBV12-5 to TRBJ1-3, with 7 nucleotides matching TRBD1. Germline V gives CDR1 LGHNT, CDR2 FRNRAP. The CDR3 extends over 14 amino acids. The ends lost 6 bases at V and 4 bases at J; junction bases unmatched: 6. CDR3 DNA: TGTGCTAGTGGGGAGGGGGCGAACGGAAACACCATATATTTT. Its translation is CASGEGANGNTIYF.

J is TRBJ2-3 and V is TRBV11-3; 9 bases match TRBD2. V gave up 5 bases and J gave up 6 bases; unmatched junction bases: 6. Germline V gene sequence: CDR1 SGHNT, CDR2 YENEEA. This CDR3 is 14 amino acids long. DNA of the CDR3: TGTGCCAGCAGCAGGGCGGGGGGGCCGGATACGCAGTATTTT. This gives the protein CASSRAGGPDTQYF.

This chain uses TRBV11-2 with TRBJ2-2; D might be TRBD2 (6 bases). Between the trimmed V and J ends, which lost 5 bases and 6 bases, there was a span of 10 bases. CDR1 is SGHAT, CDR2 FQNNGV, per germline. The CDR3 covers 13 residues. The CDR3 DNA follows: TGTGCCAGCAGCCGGGACTTATCCGGGGAGCTGTTTTTT. It is translated as CASSRDLSGELFF.

This rearrangement joins TRBV7-2 to TRBJ2-2; D may be TRBD2 (7 bases). The CDR3 consists of 16 residues. The V gene lost 5 bases and the J gene lost 1 base, with 14 bases spanning the gap. In germline, CDR1 is SGHTA, CDR2 FQGNSA. The CDR3 spells CASSPPGGRNTGELFF. The DNA of the CDR3 is TGTGCCAGCAGCCCGCCCGGGGGGCGGAACACCGGGGAGCTGTTTTTT.

This clone occurred once. This chain uses TRBV9 with TRBJ1-4; 8 bases are shared with TRBD1. CDR3 size: 15 residues. Germline V lookup: CDR1 SGDLS, CDR2 YYNGEE. V shed 4 bases and J 8 bases; nucleotides not matched to a gene: 10. The CDR3 sequence is CASSLRQGSGEKLFF. As DNA, the CDR3 is TGTGCCAGCAGCCTTCGACAGGGGTCGGGGGAAAAACTGTTTTTT.

The V gene is TRBV29-1, the J gene TRBJ2-5; TRBD1 might be the D (8 bases). Trimming pared 7 bases from V and 10 bases from J, leaving 16 bases between. The germline gives CDR1 SQVTM, CDR2 ANQGSEA. This CDR3 region has 11 residues. The CDR3 DNA reads TGCAGCGGCGGACAGGGCGGGGGCCAGTACTTC. It specifies CSGGQGGGQYF.

The V gene is TRBV30, the J gene TRBJ2-6; a weak D match, TRBD2 (6 bases). The CDR3 extends over 15 amino acids. Per germline, CDR1 GTSNPN and CDR2 SVGIG (reference sequence). V was cut by 5 bases and J by 0 bases, with 11 bases left in between. The CDR3 loop reads CAWGEVNSGANVLTF. In nucleotides, the CDR3 is TGTGCCTGGGGGGAGGTCAACTCTGGGGCCAACGTCCTGACTTTC.

This chain links TRBV6-6 with TRBJ2-3, with TRBD2 matching 8 bases. The V gene's germline CDR1 is MNHNY and CDR2 SVGAGI (reference sequence). The CDR3 loop spans 15 amino acids. Germline trimming cut 1 base from V and 4 bases from J; bases unmatched to any gene: 4. CDR3 amino acids: CASSYYRGGADTQYF. CDR3 DNA sequence: TGTGCCAGCAGTTACTACCGGGGGGGTGCAGATACGCAGTATTTT.

The V gene is TRBV6-5, the J gene TRBJ1-5; D is possibly TRBD1 (6 bases). This CDR3 region has 14 residues. V lost 5 bases and J lost 5, with 13 bases in between. In germline, CDR1 is MNHEY, CDR2 SVGAGI. The DNA for the CDR3 is TGTGCCAGCAGTCATACAGGGATCCATCAGCCCCAGCATTTT. Protein: CASSHTGIHQPQHF.

This clone was counted a single time. The chain joins TRBV19 to TRBJ2-5; D may be TRBD2 (6 bases). CDR1 is LNHDA, CDR2 SQIVND, per germline (reference sequence). This CDR3 has 14 amino acids. The V and J ends lost 5 bases and 5 bases respectively, with 15 bases between them. This CDR3 reads CASSPSGTGETQYF. The CDR3 nucleotides are TGTGCCAGTAGTCCATCCGGGACTGGGGAGACCCAGTACTTC. The complete variable domain, with remaining parts taken from reference TRBV19 and TRBJ2-5, reads DGGITQSPKYLFRKEGQNVTLSCEQNLNHDAMYWYRQDPGQGLRLIYYSQIVNDFQKGDIAEGYSVSREKKESFPLTVTSAQKNPTAFYLCASSPSGTGETQYFGPGTRLLVL.

This clone has only a few counts. Other DNA sequences of this sample code for an identical CDR3. V is TRBV5-1 and J is TRBJ2-5; 15 bases line up with TRBD2. Per germline, CDR1 SGHRS and CDR2 YFSETQ. The CDR3 loop spans 16 amino acids. Trimming took 4 bases from V and 2 from J; bases not matched to a gene: 3. CDR3 coding DNA: TGCGCCAGCAGCCCTGGACTAGCGGGGGGGCAAGAGACCCAGTACTTC. It translates to CASSPGLAGGQETQYF. The whole variable domain, remainder taken from reference TRBV5-1 and TRBJ2-5, is KAGVTQTPRYLIKTRGQQVTLSCSPISGHRSVSWYQQTPGQGLQFLFEYFSETQRNKGNFPGRFSGRQFSNSRSEMNVSTLELGDSALYLCASSPGLAGGQETQYFGPGTRLLVL.

The rearrangement joins TRBV4-3 to TRBJ2-3, with no clear D. Germline values: CDR1 LGHNA, CDR2 YSLEER. CDR3 length: 17 residues. V dropped 4 bases and J dropped 1 base, with 18 bases sitting between them. The CDR3 reads CASSRELNVIRTDTQYF. The CDR3 DNA reads as TGCGCCAGCAGCCGAGAACTCAACGTAATCCGCACAGATACGCAGTATTTT.

V usage is TRBV4-1 and J usage is TRBJ1-5; D is possibly TRBD1 (5 bases). The CDR3 consists of 16 residues. The V gene's germline CDR1 is MGHRA and CDR2 YSYEKL. V was pared by 1 base and J by 9 bases, with 19 bases between. CDR3 DNA sequence: TGCGCCAGCAGCCAAGCGTTCGCGGGACCGGCTCGGCCCCAGCATTTT. This gives the protein CASSQAFAGPARPQHF.

This chain connects TRBV21-1 to TRBJ2-3; TRBD2 reflects the table's D call only, with no check against the DNA. TRBV21-1 corresponds to a pseudogene. The CDR3 has 19 amino acids. CDR3 loop: CASSGLADSRRSSTDTQYF. CDR3 nucleotide sequence: TGTGCCAGCAGCGGACTAGCGGATTCCAGGAGGTCTAGCACAGATACGCAGTATTTT.

The chain uses TRBV4-1 and TRBJ1-2; D unresolved. The V end lost 4 bases, the J end lost 8 bases, and 20 bases lay between the germline ends. Germline CDR1 MGHRA, CDR2 YSYEKL. The length of the CDR3 is 15 residues. CDR3 nucleotide sequence: TGCGCCAGCAGCCCAAAAATATCCGTGCCAGTGGGCTACACCTTC. It translates to CASSPKISVPVGYTF.